This T cell receptor beta chain was identified in a study of identical twins. Study results and caveats: Among beta out-of-frame sequences, excess sharing between twins appeared weaker.

This clonotype has ten or more counts. Its antigen is undetermined. In TCRdb, the 5' RACE reads were re-called with MiXCR into one record per CDR3 protein. Altogether about 570,000 distinct CDR3 sequences are present, just under 10% being singletons, with the ten largest covering around 3.2%. The same specimen was also included in a second study, on yellow fever vaccine responses in identical twins.

Material: PBMCs. The clonotype originates from a woman under 30 in good health.

The CDR3 reads CASSPGPAYEQYF. Written as DNA, the CDR3 is TGTGCCAGCTCACCAGGACCGGCCTACGAGCAGTACTTC. The genes are TRBV18 and TRBJ2-7; no firm D call. The V and J ends lost 2 bases and 2 bases respectively, with 7 bases between them. The V gene's germline CDR1 is KGHSH and CDR2 LQKENI. The CDR3 has 13 residues. Full variable domain (remainder filled in from reference TRBV18 and TRBJ2-7): NAGVMQNPRHLVRRRGQEARLRCSPMKGHSHVYWYRQLPEEGLKFMVYLQKENIIDESGMPKERFSAEFPKEGPSILRIQQVVRGDSAAYFCASSPGPAYEQYFGPGTRLTVT.